This T cell receptor (beta chain) emerged from a study of CD8+CD57+ T cells in acquired aplastic anemia. Whole-study findings and limits: Over 25 shared CD8+ CDR3s appeared highly expressed within patients' immunodominant clones. A significant difference in CD8+ Simpson's diversity between patients and controls was not found.

It was patients with CD8+CD57+ cell expansion by flow cytometry who were chosen for sequencing. Genomic DNA, serving as template, underwent TCR beta VDJ and CDR3 profiling. Each CDR3 protein is one row after TCRdb ran MiXCR on the reads. Of 120,000 or so distinct CDR3 sequences listed, over 30% are singletons. The CDR3 extends over 13 amino acids. The V and J ends lost 1 base and 3 bases respectively, with 6 bases between them. From germline, CDR1 is LNHDA and CDR2 SQIVND (reference sequence). Concerning this clonotype: The antigen is unknown.

Sequencing was performed on sorted CD4+, CD8+, or CD8+CD57+ T cells (not recorded which) from PBMCs. The rearrangement uses TRBV19 and TRBJ1-1; D remains ambiguous. The receptor was derived from a human donor with aplastic anemia. This CDR3 reads CASSIARDTEAFF. The CDR3 DNA is TGTGCCAGTAGTATAGCGAGGGACACTGAAGCTTTCTTT.